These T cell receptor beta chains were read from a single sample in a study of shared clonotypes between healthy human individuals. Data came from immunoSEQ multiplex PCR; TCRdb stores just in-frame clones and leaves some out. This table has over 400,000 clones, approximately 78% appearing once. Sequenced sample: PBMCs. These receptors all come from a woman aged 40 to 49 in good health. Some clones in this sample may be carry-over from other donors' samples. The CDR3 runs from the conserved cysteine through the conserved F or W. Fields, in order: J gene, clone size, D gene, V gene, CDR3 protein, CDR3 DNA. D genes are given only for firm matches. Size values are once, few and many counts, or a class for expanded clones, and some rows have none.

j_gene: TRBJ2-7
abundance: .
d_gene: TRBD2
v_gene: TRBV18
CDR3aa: CASSPGGSEQYF
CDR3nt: TGTGCCAGCTCACCCGGGGGGTCCGAGCAGTACTTC

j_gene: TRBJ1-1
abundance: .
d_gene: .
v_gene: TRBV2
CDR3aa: CASSEMANTEAFF
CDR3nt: TGTGCCAGCAGTGAGATGGCAAACACTGAAGCTTTCTTT

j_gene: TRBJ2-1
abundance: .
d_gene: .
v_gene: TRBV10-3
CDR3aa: CAIRTEGISSYNEQFF
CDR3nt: TGTGCCATCCGGACTGAGGGTATAAGCTCCTACAATGAGCAGTTCTTC

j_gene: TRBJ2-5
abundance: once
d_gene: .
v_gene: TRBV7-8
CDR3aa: CASSLVADKETQYF
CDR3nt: TGTGCCAGCAGCTTAGTAGCGGACAAGGAGACCCAGTACTTC

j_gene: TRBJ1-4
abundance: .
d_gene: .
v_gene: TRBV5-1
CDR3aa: CASSLAGGTNEKLFF
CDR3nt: TGCGCCAGCAGCTTGGCCGGGGGAACTAATGAAAAACTGTTTTTT

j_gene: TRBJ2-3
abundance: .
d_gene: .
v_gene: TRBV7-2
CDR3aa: CASSLDPGADTQYF
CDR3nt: TGTGCCAGCAGCTTAGATCCGGGGGCAGATACGCAGTATTTT

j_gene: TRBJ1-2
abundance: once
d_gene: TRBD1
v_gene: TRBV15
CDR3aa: CATSRGAGQGYGYTF
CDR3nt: TGTGCCACCAGCAGAGGGGCGGGACAGGGGTATGGCTACACCTTC

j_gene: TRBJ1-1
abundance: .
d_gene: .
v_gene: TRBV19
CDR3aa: CASQPRGGRNTEAFF
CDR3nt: TGTGCCAGTCAACCCCGCGGGGGCAGGAACACTGAAGCTTTCTTT

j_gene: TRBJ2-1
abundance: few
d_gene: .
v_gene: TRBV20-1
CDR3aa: CSASPQQFF
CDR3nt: TGCAGTGCTAGTCCGCAGCAGTTCTTC

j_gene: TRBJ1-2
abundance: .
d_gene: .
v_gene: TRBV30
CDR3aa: CAWSVGTRHTF
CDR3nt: TGTGCCTGGAGTGTGGGGACGCGGCACACCTTC

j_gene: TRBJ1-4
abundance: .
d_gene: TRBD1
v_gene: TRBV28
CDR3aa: CASSLLGQGLFF
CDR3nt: TGTGCCAGCAGCCTACTTGGACAGGGGCTGTTTTTT

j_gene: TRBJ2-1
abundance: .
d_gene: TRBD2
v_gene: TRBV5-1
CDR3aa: CASSLTSGSCDEQFF
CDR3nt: TGCGCCAGCAGCTTAACTAGCGGGAGTTGTGATGAGCAGTTCTTC

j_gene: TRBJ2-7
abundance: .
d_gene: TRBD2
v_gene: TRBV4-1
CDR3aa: CASSQRSGGAGVSYEQYF
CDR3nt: TGCGCCAGCAGCCAAAGGTCCGGAGGAGCGGGAGTGTCCTACGAGCAGTACTTC

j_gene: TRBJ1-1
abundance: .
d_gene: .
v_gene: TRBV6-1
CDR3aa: CASRPTGRNTEAFF
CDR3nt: TGTGCCAGCAGGCCTACGGGGAGGAACACTGAAGCTTTCTTT

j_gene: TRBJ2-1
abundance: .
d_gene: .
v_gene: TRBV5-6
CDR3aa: CASSLEWSNEQFF
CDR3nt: TGTGCCAGCAGCTTGGAGTGGTCTAATGAGCAGTTCTTC

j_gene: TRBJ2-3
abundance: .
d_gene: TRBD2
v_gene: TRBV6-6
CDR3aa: CASSLRTSGITDTQYF
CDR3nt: TGTGCCAGCAGCCTTCGGACTAGCGGGATCACAGATACGCAGTATTTT

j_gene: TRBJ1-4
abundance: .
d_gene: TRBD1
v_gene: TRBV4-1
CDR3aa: CASSEWTGRGGKLFF
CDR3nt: TGCGCCAGCAGCGAATGGACAGGACGGGGCGGAAAACTGTTTTTT

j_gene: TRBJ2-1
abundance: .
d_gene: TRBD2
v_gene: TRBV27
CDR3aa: CATAPGLAGVSNEQFF
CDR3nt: TGTGCCACCGCACCTGGACTAGCGGGAGTGAGCAATGAGCAGTTCTTC

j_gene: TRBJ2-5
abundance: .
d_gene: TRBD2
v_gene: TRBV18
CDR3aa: CASSPLAGEWETQYF
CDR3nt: TGTGCCAGCTCACCACTAGCGGGAGAGTGGGAGACCCAGTACTTC

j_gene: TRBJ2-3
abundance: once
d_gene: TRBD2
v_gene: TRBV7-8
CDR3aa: CASSLGLAVTDTQYF
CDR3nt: TGTGCCAGCAGCTTAGGACTAGCGGTCACAGATACGCAGTATTTT

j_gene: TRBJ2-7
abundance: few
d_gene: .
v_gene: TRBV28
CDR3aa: CASSLRRWGSSYEQYF
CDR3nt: TGTGCCAGCAGTTTACGGCGTTGGGGAAGCTCCTACGAGCAGTACTTC

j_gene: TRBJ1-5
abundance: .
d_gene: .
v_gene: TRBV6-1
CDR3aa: CASSDSRSLRNQPQHF
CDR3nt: TGTGCCAGCAGTGATTCTCGCTCCCTCCGAAATCAGCCCCAGCATTTT

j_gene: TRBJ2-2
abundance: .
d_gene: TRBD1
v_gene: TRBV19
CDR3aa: CASSSPGTGNTGELFF
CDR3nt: TGTGCCAGTAGTTCCCCCGGGACAGGGAACACCGGGGAGCTGTTTTTT

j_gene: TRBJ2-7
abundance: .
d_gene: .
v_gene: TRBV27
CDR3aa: CASSLSASSRREQYF
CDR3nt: TGTGCCAGCAGTTTATCGGCCTCCTCCAGGAGAGAGCAGTACTTC

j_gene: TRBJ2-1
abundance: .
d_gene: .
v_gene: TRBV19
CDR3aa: CASSIGRSGQNEQFF
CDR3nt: TGTGCCAGTAGTATAGGTAGAAGCGGGCAAAATGAGCAGTTCTTC

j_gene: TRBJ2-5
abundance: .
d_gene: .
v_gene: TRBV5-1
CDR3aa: CASSLNAGQETQYF
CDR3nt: TGCGCCAGCAGCTTGAATGCGGGCCAAGAGACCCAGTACTTC

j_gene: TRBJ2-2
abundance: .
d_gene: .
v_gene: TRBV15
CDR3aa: CATSRDTGINTGELFF
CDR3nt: TGTGCCACCAGCAGAGATACAGGGATAAACACCGGGGAGCTGTTTTTT

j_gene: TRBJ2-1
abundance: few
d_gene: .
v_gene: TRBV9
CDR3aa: CASSVAGSMGDEQFF
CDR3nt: TGTGCCAGCAGCGTAGCGGGAAGTATGGGGGATGAGCAGTTCTTC

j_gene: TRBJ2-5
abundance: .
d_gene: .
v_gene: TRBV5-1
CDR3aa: CASRNSGSEETQYF
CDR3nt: TGCGCCAGCAGGAATAGCGGCTCCGAAGAGACCCAGTACTTC

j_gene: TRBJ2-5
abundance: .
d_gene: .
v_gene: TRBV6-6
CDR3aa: CASSTVQGLAETQYF
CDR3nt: TGTGCCAGCAGCACCGTACAGGGTTTGGCAGAGACCCAGTACTTC

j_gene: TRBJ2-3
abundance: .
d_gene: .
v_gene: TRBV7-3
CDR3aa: CASSLETWGDTQYF
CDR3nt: TGTGCCAGCAGCTTGGAGACATGGGGGGATACGCAGTATTTT

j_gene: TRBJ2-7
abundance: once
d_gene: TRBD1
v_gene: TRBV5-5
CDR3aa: CASSTRTGGASSYEQYF
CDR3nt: TGTGCCAGCAGCACCCGGACAGGGGGGGCGAGCTCCTACGAGCAGTACTTC

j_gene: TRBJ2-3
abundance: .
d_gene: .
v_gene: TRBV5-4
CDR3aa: CASSLGGREVSTDTQYF
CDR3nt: TGTGCCAGCAGCTTGGGGGGTAGGGAAGTAAGCACAGATACGCAGTATTTT

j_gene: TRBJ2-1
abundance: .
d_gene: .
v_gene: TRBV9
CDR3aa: CASSASAIYNEQFF
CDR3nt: TGTGCCAGCAGCGCATCAGCGATTTACAATGAGCAGTTCTTC

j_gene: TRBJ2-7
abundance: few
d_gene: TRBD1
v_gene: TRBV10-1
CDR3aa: CASSAGTGGREQYF
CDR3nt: TGCGCCAGCAGTGCCGGGACAGGGGGTCGGGAGCAGTACTTC

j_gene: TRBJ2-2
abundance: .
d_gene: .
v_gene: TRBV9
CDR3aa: CASSVDAGTGELFF
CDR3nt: TGTGCCAGCAGCGTAGATGCGGGCACCGGGGAGCTGTTTTTT

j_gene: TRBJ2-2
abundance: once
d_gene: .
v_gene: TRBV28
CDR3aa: CASSFHGLGELFF
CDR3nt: TGTGCCAGCAGTTTCCACGGTTTGGGGGAGCTGTTTTTT

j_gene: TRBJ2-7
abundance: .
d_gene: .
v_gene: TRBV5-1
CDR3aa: CASSPESGARYEQYF
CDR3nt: TGCGCCAGCAGCCCTGAGTCGGGGGCGCGCTACGAGCAGTACTTC

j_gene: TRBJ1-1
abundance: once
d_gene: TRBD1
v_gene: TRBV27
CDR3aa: CASSLSTGTGGNTEAFF
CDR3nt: TGTGCCAGCAGTTTATCGACCGGGACAGGGGGAAACACTGAAGCTTTCTTT

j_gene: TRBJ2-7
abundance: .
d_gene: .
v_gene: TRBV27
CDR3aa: CASSFRGTANYEQYF
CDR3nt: TGCGCCAGCAGTTTCCGCGGGACTGCAAACTACGAGCAGTACTTC

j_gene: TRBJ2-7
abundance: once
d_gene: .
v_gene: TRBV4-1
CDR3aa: CASSQEGTGYEQYF
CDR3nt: TGCGCCAGCAGCCAAGAGGGGACGGGTTACGAGCAGTACTTC

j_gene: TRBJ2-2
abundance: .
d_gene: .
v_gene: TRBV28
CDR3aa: CASRDGTHTGELFF
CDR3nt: TGTGCCAGCAGGGACGGGACACACACCGGGGAGCTGTTTTTT

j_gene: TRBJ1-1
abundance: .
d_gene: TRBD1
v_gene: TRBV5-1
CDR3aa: CASSLRQGRGAEAFF
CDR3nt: TGCGCCAGCAGCTTAAGACAGGGGCGAGGGGCTGAAGCTTTCTTT

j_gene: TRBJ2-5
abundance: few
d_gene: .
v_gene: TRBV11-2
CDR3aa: CASSPRIYGTQYF
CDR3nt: TGTGCCAGCAGCCCTCGGATCTACGGGACCCAGTACTTC

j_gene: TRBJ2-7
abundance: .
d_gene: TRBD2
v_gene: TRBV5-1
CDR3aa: CASKALREGLYEQYF
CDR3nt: TGCGCCAGCAAAGCACTACGGGAGGGCCTTTACGAGCAGTACTTC

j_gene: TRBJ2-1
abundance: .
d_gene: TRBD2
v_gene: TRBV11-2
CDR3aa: CASHKGITGGDRFF
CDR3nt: TGTGCCAGCCATAAAGGCATTACGGGGGGTGATCGGTTCTTC

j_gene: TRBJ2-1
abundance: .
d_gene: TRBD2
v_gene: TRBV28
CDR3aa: CASTSGGAGPGAYNEQFF
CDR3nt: TGTGCCAGCACCTCTGGGGGAGCGGGGCCGGGAGCCTACAATGAGCAGTTCTTC